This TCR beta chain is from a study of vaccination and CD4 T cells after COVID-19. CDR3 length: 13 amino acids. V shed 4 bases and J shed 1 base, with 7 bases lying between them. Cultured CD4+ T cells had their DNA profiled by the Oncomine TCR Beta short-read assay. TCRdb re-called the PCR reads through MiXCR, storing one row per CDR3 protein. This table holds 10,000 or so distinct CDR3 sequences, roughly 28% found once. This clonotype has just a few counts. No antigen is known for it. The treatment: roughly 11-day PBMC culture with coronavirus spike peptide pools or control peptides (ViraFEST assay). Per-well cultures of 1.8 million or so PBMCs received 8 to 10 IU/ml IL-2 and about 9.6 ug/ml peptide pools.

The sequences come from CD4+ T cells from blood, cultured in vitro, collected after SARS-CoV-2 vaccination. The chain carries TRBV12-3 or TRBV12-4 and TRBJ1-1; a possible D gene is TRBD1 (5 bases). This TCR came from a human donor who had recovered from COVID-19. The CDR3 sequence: CASSYGGNTEAFF. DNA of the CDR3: TGTGCCAGCAGTTACGGGGGGAACACTGAAGCTTTCTTT.